This T cell receptor beta chain was sequenced for a study of T-cell reconstitution after alpha-beta-depleted transplantation in children. Overall study findings and caveats: The main origin of T-cell counts and diversity one year after transplant was newly produced T cells. It was surviving recipient T cells and thymic progenitors that gave some patients high TCRbeta diversity at day 60. Reports say that about two months after transplant, the alpha-beta T cells came out of several hundred graft clones that had expanded.

There are many counts of this clonotype. The antigen is undetermined. This CDR3 region has 14 residues. Trimming took 1 base from V and 3 from J; bases not matched to a gene: 0. The V gene's germline CDR1 is SGHTA and CDR2 FQGNSA. Preparing the TCRbeta library involved the use of unique molecular identifiers. TCRdb re-derived calls from the PCR reads in MiXCR, one entry per CDR3 protein. The sample consists of roughly 66,000 distinct CDR3 sequences, roughly 5.2% of them appearing once. This specimen consisted of PBMCs, mostly from graft donor cells, obtained 180 days after TCRalphabeta/CD19-depleted stem cell transplant. The rearrangement joins TRBV7-2 to TRBJ2-1, with TRBD1 matching 7 bases. This TCR was recovered from a boy under three years old who had a stem cell transplant for acute myeloid leukemia, so the T cells may come from the graft donor. The CDR3, as DNA: TGTGCCAGCAGCTTAGGGACAGGCTACAATGAGCAGTTCTTC. Translation: CASSLGTGYNEQFF.